This T cell receptor beta chain was sequenced in a study of T cell clonality in common variable immunodeficiency. Ten or more counts support this clone. What it binds is unknown. The CDR3 extends 3 residues past the end of the read, so its final part is completed from the germline J gene. Study-wide points: CVID subjects had higher TCRbeta clonality than healthy controls, most marked in about a third. Fewer TCRbeta clones were shared among CVID subjects than controls.

This CDR3 is built from 13 residues. J was trimmed by 6 bases and V by 4 bases; bases with no gene match: 6. CDR1 is SGHKS and CDR2 is YYEKEE in the germline V gene (reference sequence). Sequencing input was equivalent genomic DNA from CVID and controls. This table comes from immunoSEQ multiplex PCR, and its TCRdb copy is limited to in-frame clones, with some not included. Captured here are 40,000 to 50,000 clones, none seen once; the top ten comprise more than 9%. Sequencing was done on a sample of peripheral blood mononuclear cells. The chain carries TRBV5-5 and TRBJ2-5, with 7 positions matching TRBD1. The sequence was obtained from a person between 18 and 75 years old in good health. CDR3 bases read: TGTGCCAGCAGCCCAGACAGGGCGCAGACC. Translating it yields CASSPDRAQT. The full CDR3 reads CASSPDRAQTQYF.